This T cell receptor (beta chain) was captured by sequencing in a study of post-analysis software for immune sequencing data. Whole-study findings and limits: Samples sharing a preparation batch grouped tightly together when assessed by F measure. With TRBV5-6, TRBV5-1 and TRBV20-1 included, 4 or 5 TRBV segments were more frequent in patients than in controls. Multiple sclerosis patients had significantly lower normalized Chao1 diversity than controls.

Germline-derived CDR1 and CDR2 are ENHRY and SYGVKD. The CDR3 runs to 16 residues. The V segment lost 3 bases and the J segment 5 bases; nucleotides outside the gene matches: 10. Unique molecular identifiers were present in the TCR beta cDNA libraries. The authors obtained roughly 500,000 cDNA molecules from roughly 1 to 10 million T cells. TCRdb processed the PCR reads anew with MiXCR; each CDR3 protein has one entry. The sample carries about 540,000 distinct CDR3 sequences, around 34% recorded once. Details on this clonotype: Its antigen remains unknown.

This sequence originates from a girl under 18 with multiple sclerosis. The J gene is TRBJ2-1, the V gene TRBV10-3, with 7 bases lining up with TRBD1. Sequencing was done on a sample of blood. CDR3 protein: CAISDTETGSHNEQFF. In nucleotides, the CDR3 is TGTGCCATCAGTGACACCGAGACAGGGAGCCACAATGAGCAGTTCTTC.